This entry describes one T cell receptor (beta chain). The antigen remains undetermined. The data belong to a study of pediatric ulcerative colitis. Study outcomes and limitations: Repertoires came from total lymphocyte DNA, so rare subsets like regulatory T cells may be missed. Some T cells in rectal biopsies may come from blood, especially with overt colitis.

V gave up 2 bases and J gave up 7 bases, with 12 bases separating them. The CDR3 runs to 14 residues. CDR1 is ENHRY and CDR2 is SYGVKD in the germline V gene. Sequencing used immunoSEQ multiplex PCR; TCRdb keeps in-frame clones, though not all of them. In the table there are about 12,000 clones, roughly three quarters of which are singletons. The rectum was sampled with one to two pinch biopsies at colonoscopy. The rearrangement uses TRBV10-3 and TRBJ2-1, with D hard to call. Sample: gut tissue. This TCR came from a boy aged 5-17 years who was a control in a study of pediatric ulcerative colitis. The CDR3 loop is CAISERQVGNEQFF. CDR3 in DNA: TGTGCCATCAGTGAGAGACAAGTGGGGAATGAGCAGTTCTTC.